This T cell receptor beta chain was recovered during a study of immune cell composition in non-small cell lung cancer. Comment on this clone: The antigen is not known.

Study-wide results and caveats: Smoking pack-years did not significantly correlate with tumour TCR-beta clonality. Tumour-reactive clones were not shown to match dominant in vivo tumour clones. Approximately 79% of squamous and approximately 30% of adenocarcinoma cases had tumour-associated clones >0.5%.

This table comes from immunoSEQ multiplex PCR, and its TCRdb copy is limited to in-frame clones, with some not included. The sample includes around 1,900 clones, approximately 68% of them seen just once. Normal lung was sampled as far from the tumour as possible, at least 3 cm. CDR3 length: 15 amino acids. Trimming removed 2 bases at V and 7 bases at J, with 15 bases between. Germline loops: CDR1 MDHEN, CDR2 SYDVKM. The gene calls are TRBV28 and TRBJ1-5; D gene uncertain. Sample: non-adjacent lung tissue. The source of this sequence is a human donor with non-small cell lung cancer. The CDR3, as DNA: TGTGCCAGCAGTTTACAGCTAGTGCGTAACCAGCCCCAGCATTTT. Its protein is CASSLQLVRNQPQHF.